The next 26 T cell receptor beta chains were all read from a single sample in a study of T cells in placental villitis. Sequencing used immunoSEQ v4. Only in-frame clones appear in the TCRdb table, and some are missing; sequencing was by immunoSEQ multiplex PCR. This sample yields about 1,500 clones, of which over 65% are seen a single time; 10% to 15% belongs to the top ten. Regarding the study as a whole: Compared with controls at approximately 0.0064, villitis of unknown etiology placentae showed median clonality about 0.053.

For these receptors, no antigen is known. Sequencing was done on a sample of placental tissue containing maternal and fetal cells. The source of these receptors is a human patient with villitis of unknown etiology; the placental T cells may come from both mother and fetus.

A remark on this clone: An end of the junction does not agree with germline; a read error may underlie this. CDR3 in amino acids: CASSLRAEAFF. DNA of the CDR3: TGTGCCAGCAGCTTGAGAGCCGAAGCTTTTTTT. This rearrangement joins TRBV7-2 to TRBJ1-1; D gene ambiguous. CDR1 and CDR2 (germline): SGHTA, FQGNSA. This CDR3 has 11 residues.

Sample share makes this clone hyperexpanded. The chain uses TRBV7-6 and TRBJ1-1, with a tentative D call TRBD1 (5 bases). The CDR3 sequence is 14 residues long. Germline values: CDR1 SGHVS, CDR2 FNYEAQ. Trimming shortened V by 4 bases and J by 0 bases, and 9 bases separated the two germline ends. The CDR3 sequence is CASSSGRMNTEAFF. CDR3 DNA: TGTGCCAGCAGCTCGGGACGGATGAACACTGAAGCTTTCTTT.

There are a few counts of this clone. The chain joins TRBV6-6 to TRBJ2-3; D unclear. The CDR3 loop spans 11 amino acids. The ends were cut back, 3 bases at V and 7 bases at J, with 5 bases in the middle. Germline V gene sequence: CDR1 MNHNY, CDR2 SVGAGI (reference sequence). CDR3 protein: CASSYGYTQYF. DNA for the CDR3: TGTGCCAGCAGTTATGGGTATACGCAGTATTTT.

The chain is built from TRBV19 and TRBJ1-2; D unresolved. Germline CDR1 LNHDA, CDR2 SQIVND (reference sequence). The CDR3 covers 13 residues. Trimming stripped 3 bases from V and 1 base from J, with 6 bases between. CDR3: CASSIKINYGYTF. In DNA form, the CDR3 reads TGTGCCAGTAGTATTAAGATTAACTATGGCTACACCTTC.

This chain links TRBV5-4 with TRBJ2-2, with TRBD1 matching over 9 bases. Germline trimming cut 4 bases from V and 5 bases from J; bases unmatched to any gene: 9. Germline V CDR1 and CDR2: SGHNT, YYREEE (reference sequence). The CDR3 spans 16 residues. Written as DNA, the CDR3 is TGTGCCAGCAGCCTGAGGACAGGGGTGGGAACCGGGGAGCTGTTTTTT. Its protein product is CASSLRTGVGTGELFF.

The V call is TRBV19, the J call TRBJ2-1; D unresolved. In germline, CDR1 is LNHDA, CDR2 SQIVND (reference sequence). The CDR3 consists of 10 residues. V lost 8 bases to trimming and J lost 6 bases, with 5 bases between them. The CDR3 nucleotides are TGTGCCAGTGGGGTCAATGAGCAGTTCTTC. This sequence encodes CASGVNEQFF.

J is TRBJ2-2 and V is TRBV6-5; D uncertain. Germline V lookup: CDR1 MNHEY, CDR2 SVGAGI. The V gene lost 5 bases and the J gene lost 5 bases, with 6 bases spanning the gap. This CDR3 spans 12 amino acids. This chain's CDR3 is CASSLRTGELFF. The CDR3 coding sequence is TGTGCCAGCAGTCTTCGGACCGGGGAGCTGTTTTTT.

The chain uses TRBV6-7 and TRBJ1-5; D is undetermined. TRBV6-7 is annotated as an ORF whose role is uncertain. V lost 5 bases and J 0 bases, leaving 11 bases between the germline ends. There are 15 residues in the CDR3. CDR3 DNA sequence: TGTGCCAGCAGTGCCCGTGGATATAGCAATCAGCCCCAGCATTTT. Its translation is CASSARGYSNQPQHF.

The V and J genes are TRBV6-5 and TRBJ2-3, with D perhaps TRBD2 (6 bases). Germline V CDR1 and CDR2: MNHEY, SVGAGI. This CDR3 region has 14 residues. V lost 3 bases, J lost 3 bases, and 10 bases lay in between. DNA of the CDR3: TGTGCCAGCAGTTATATTCGGGAGACAGATACGCAGTATTTT. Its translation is CASSYIRETDTQYF.

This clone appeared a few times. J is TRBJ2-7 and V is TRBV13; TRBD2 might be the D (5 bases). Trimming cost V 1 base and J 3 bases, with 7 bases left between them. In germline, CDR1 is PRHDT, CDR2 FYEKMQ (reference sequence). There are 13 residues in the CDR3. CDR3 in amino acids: CASSLVSVYEQYF. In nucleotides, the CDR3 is TGTGCCAGCAGCTTAGTTAGCGTCTACGAGCAGTACTTC.

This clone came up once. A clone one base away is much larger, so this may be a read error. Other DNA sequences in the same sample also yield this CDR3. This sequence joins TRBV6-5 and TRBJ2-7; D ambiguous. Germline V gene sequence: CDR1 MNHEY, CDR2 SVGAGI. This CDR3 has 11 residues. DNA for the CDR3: TGTGCCAGCACCTCAGGCTACGAGCAGTACTTT. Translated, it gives CASTSGYEQYF.

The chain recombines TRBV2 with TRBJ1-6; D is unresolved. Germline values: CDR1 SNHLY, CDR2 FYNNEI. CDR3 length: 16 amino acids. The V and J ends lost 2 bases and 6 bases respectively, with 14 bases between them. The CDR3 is CASSEIGRGPNSPLHF. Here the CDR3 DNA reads TGTGCCAGCAGTGAAATTGGAAGAGGCCCTAATTCACCCCTCCACTTT.

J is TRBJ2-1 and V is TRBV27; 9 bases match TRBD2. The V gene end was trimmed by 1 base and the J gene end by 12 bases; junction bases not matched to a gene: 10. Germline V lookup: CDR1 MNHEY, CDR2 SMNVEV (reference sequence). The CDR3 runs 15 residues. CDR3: CASSLYRREGLLQFF. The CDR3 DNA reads TGTGCCAGCAGTTTATATAGGCGGGAGGGCCTCTTGCAGTTCTTC.

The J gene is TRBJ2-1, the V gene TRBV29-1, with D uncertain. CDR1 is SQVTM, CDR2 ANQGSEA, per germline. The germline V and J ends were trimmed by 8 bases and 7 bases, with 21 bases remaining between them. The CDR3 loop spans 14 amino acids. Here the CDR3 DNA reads TGCAGCATACCGATTTCAGGCAATGTTAATGAGCAGTTCTTC. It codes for CSIPISGNVNEQFF.

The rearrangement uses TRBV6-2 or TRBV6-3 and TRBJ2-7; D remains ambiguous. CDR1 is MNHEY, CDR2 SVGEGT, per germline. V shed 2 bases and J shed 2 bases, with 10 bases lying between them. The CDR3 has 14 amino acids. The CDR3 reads CASSYGLGAYEQYF. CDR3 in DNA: TGTGCCAGCAGTTACGGGCTAGGAGCCTACGAGCAGTACTTC.

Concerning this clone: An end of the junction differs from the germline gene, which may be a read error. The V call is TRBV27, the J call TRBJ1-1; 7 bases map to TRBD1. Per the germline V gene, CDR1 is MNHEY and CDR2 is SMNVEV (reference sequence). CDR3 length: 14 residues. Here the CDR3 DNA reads TGTGCTAGCAGGGGGTTAGGGGGAAGGACTGAAGCTTTCTTT. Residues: CASRGLGGRTEAFF.

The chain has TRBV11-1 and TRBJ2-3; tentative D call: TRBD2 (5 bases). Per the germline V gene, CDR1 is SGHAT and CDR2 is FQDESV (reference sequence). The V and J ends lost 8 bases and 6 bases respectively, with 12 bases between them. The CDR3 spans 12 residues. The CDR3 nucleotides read TGTGCCAGCCAGAGGGAGCGGGATACGCAGTATTTT. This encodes CASQRERDTQYF.

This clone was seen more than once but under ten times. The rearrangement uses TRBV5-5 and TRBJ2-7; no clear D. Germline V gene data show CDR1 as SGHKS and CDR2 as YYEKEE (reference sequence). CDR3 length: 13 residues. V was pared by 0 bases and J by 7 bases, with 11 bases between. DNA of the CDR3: TGTGCCAGCAGCTTGGACGGCTATAGGGAGCAGTACTTC. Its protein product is CASSLDGYREQYF.

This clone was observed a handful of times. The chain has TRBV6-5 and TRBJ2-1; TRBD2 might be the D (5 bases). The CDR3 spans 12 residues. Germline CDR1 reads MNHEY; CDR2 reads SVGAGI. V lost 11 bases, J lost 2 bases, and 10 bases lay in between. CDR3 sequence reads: CAAPGTYNEQFF. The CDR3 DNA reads TGTGCCGCCCCGGGAACCTACAATGAGCAGTTCTTC.

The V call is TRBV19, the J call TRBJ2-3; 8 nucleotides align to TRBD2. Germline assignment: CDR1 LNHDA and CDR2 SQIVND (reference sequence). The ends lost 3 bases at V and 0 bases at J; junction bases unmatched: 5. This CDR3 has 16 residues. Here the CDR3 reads CASSILASGSTDTQYF. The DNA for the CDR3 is TGTGCCAGTAGTATCTTAGCTAGCGGGAGCACAGATACGCAGTATTTT.

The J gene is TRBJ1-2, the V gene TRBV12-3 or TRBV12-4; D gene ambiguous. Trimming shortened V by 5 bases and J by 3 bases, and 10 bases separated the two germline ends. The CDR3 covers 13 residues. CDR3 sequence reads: CASSLDIYYGYTF. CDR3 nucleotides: TGTGCCAGCAGTCTAGACATTTACTATGGCTACACCTTC.

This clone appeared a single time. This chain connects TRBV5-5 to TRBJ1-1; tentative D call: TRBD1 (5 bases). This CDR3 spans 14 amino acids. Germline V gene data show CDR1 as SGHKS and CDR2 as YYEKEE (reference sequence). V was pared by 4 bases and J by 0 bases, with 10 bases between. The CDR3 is CASSHRKLNTEAFF. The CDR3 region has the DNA TGTGCCAGCAGCCACAGGAAGCTGAACACTGAAGCTTTCTTT. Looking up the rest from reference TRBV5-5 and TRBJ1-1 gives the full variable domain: DAGVTQSPTHLIKTRGQQVTLRCSPISGHKSVSWYQQVLGQGPQFIFQYYEKEERGRGNFPDRFSARQFPNYSSELNVNALLLGDSALYLCASSHRKLNTEAFFGQGTRLTVV.

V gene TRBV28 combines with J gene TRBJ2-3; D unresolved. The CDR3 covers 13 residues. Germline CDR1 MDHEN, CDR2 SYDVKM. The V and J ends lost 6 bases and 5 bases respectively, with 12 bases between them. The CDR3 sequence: CASRSPARDTQYF. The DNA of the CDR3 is TGTGCCAGCAGAAGCCCCGCGCGAGATACGCAGTATTTT.

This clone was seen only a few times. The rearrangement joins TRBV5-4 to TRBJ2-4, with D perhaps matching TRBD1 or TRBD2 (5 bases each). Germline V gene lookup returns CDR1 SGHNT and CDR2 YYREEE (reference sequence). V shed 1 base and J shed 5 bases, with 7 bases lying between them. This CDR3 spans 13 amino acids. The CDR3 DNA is TGTGCCAGCAGCTTGTTGGGGGAAAACATTCAGTACTTC. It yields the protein CASSLLGENIQYF.

Here the CDR3 reads CASSRAGTGVTEAFF. DNA for the CDR3: TGTGCCAGCAGCCGGGCCGGGACAGGGGTAACTGAAGCTTTCTTT. This chain connects TRBV2 to TRBJ1-1; 10 bases line up with TRBD1. CDR1 is SNHLY, CDR2 FYNNEI, per germline. V trimming: 6 bases; J trimming: 5 bases; junction bases outside the gene matches: 9. The CDR3 is made up of 15 amino acids.

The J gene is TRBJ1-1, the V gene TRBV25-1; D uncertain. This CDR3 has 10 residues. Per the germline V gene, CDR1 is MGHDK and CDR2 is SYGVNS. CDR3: CTLVNTEAFF. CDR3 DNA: TGTACTCTGGTGAACACTGAAGCTTTCTTT.